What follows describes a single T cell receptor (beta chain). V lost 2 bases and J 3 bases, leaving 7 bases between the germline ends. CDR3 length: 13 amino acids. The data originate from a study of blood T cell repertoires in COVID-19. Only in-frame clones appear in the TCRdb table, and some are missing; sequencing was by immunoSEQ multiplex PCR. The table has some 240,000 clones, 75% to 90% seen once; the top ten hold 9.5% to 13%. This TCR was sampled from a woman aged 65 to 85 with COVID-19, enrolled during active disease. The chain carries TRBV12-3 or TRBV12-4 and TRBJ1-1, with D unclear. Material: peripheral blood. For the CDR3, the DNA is TGTGCCAGCAGTTTAACTACTGACACTGAAGCTTTCTTT. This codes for CASSLTTDTEAFF.